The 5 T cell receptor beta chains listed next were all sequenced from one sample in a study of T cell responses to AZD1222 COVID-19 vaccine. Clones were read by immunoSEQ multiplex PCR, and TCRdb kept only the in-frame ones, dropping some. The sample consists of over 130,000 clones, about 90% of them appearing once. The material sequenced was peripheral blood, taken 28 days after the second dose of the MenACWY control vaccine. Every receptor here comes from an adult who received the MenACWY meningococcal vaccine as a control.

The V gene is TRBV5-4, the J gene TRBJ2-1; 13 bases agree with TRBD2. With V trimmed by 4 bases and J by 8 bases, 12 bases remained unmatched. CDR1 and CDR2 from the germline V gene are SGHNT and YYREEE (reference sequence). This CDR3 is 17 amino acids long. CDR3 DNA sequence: TGTGCCAGCAGCCATCCGACTAGCGGGAGGCCGGGTGATGAGCAGTTCTTC. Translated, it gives CASSHPTSGRPGDEQFF.

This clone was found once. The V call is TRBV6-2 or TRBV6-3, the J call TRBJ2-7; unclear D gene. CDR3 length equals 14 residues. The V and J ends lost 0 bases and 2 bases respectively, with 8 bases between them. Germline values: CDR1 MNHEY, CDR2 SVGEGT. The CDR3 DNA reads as TGTGCCAGCAGTTACTCGTTCGAAACCTACGAGCAGTACTTC. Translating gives CASSYSFETYEQYF.

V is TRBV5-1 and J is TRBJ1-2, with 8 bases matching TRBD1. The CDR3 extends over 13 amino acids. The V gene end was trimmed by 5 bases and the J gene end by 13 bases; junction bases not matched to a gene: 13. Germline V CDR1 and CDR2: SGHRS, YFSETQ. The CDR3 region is CASRITGGLSVTF. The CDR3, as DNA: TGCGCCAGCAGAATAACAGGGGGTCTCTCTGTCACCTTC.

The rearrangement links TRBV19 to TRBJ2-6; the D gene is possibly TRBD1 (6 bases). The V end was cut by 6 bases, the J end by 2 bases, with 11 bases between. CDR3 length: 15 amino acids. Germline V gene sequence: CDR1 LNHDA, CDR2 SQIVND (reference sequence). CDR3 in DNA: TGTGCCAGTAGGGCCAACAGGGCTGGGGCCAACGTCCTGACTTTC. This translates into CASRANRAGANVLTF.

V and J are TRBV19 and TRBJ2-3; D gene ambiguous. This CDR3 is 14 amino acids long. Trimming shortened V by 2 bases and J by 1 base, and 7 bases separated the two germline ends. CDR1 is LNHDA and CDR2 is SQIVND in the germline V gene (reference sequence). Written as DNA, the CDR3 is TGTGCCAGTAGTATATACACAGGCACAGATACGCAGTATTTT. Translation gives CASSIYTGTDTQYF.